This T cell receptor beta chain comes out of a study of blood T cell repertoires in COVID-19 (dated by TCRdb to the early 2020s). As for the study more broadly: Collaborator samples came from the United States, Italy and Spain and covered acute and convalescent phases of COVID-19. The prospective study material was composed of cDNA or gDNA derived from T cells, B-cell-depleted T cells, or PBMCs. Deeply sampled blood TCRbeta repertoires from subjects exposed to, actively infected with, or recovered from COVID-19 were included in the dataset. The repertoires were released in a freely available public database intended as a resource for research on the immune response to SARS-CoV-2. The samples were drawn from two sources: the first 160 participants of the ongoing ImmuneRACE study, and over 950 subjects contributed by 6 global collaborators. Nearly every sample came with metadata listing a de-identified subject ID, COVID-19 status, age in years and sex. HLA class I and class II types, where available, came from metadata supplied by the sample provider rather than from assay-based typing. Broader findings and caveats from the paper: How much clinical and demographic metadata was included differed by source and by participant, and the metadata was provided uncurated.

This clone was observed once. It has no known antigen specificity. Base-call qualities are not available, and no considerably larger clone is one nucleotide away. The germline V gene gives CDR1 as MNHEY and CDR2 as SVGEGT. Its CDR3 holds 12 amino acids, cysteine through phenylalanine. The DNA shown is the 36-base CDR3, in frame from base 1. V is shortened by 2 bases, J by 6 bases, and the region joining them spans 5 bases. Collaborating institutions collected whole blood in K2EDTA tubes following their own protocols. For TCRbeta analysis, collaborators shipped samples as frozen whole blood, isolated PBMCs, or DNA extracted from either of those sample types. TCRbeta CDR3 regions were amplified from genomic DNA using the immunoSEQ Assay, a bias-controlled multiplex PCR. From the authors' description of their analysis: Nucleated cell counts per sample were estimated from amplification of reference gene primers within the assay. To quantify the absolute abundance of each unique TCRbeta CDR3 rearrangement, sequence reads were collapsed and filtered. For each sample, productive Simpson clonality was calculated by taking the square root of Simpson's diversity index across productive rearrangements. TCRdb stores this immuneACCESS table with in-frame sequences only. Part of the clones is absent; in the studies checked, under half of the shortfall reflects unresolved V genes, and no reason is known for the rest. V and J calls and clone size are copied from that table; D and trimming were computed from the DNA. The sample includes roughly 260,000 clones, with more than 75% observed a single time. Under 2.5% of the sample lies in the top ten.

This chain joins TRBV6-2 or TRBV6-3 to TRBJ2-1; the D gene is unclear. The clonotype was recovered from a woman in her forties or fifties with acute or convalescent COVID-19. Sequencing was carried out using peripheral blood. The CDR3 reads CASSYGLNEQFF. The DNA is TGTGCCAGCAGTTACGGCCTCAATGAGCAGTTCTTC.